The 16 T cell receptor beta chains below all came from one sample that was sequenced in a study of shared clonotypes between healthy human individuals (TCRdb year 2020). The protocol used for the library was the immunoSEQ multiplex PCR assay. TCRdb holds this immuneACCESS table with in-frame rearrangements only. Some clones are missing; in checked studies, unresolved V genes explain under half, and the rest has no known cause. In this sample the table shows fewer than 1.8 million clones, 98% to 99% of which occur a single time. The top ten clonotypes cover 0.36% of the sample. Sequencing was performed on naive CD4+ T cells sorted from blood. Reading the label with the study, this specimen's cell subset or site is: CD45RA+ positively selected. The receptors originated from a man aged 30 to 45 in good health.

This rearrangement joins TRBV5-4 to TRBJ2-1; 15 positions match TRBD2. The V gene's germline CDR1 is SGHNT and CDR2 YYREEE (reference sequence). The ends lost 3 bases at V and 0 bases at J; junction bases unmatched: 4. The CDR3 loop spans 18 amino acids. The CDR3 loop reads CASSWGLAGGSSYNEQFF. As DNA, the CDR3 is TGTGCCAGCAGCTGGGGACTAGCGGGAGGTTCCTCCTACAATGAGCAGTTCTTC.

The CDR3 nucleotides are TGTGCCAGCAGTGAAAGCGGGGTGAGCTACGAGCAGTACTTC. It is translated as CASSESGVSYEQYF. The rearrangement links TRBV2 to TRBJ2-7; 7 bases agree with TRBD2. The CDR3 covers 14 residues. The V gene end was trimmed by 2 bases and the J gene end by 3 bases; junction bases not matched to a gene: 4. In germline, CDR1 is SNHLY, CDR2 FYNNEI.

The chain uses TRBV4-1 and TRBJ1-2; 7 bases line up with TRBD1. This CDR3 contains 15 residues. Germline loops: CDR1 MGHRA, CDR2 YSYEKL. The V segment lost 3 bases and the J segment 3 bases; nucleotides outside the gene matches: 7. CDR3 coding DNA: TGCGCCAGCAGCCACCCCAGGGGGAGGGACTATGGCTACACCTTC. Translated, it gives CASSHPRGRDYGYTF.

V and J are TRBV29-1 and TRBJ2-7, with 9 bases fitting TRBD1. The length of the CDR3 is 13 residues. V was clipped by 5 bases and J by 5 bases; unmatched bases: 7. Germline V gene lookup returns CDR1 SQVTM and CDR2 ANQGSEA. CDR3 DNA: TGCAGCGTTCGAACAGGGGGCGCGGACGAGCAGTACTTC. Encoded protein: CSVRTGGADEQYF.

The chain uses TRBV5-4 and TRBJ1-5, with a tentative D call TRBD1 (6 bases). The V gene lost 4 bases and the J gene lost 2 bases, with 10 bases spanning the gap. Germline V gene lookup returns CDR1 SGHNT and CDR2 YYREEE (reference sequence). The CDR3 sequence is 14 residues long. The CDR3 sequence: CASSRGQGNQPQHF. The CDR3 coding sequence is TGTGCCAGCAGCCGGGGACAAGGCAATCAGCCCCAGCATTTT.

The CDR3 spells CASTPGTGHTEAFF. The CDR3 nucleotides are TGTGCCAGCACCCCCGGGACAGGACACACTGAAGCTTTCTTT. This rearrangement joins TRBV28 to TRBJ1-1; 8 nucleotides line up with TRBD1. Germline trimming cut 7 bases from V and 3 bases from J; bases unmatched to any gene: 7. This CDR3 region has 14 residues. Germline CDR1 is MDHEN and CDR2 is SYDVKM.

The CDR3 here is CASSFPLRSGNTIYF. In nucleotides, the CDR3 is TGTGCCAGCAGTTTCCCCCTTAGGTCTGGAAACACCATATATTTT. This chain uses TRBV7-2 with TRBJ1-3, with unresolved D. This CDR3 is 15 amino acids long. Germline CDR1 and CDR2: SGHTA and FQGNSA. V was shortened by 6 bases and J by 1 base, with 13 bases between the two germline ends.

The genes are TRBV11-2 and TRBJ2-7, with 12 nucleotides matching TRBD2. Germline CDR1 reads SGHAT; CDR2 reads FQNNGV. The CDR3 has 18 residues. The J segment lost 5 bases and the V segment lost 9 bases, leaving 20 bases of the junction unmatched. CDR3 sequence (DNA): TGTGCCAGGAACCGGGCGACTAGCGGGAGTAAAGGATCCCACGAGCAGTACTTC. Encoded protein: CARNRATSGSKGSHEQYF.

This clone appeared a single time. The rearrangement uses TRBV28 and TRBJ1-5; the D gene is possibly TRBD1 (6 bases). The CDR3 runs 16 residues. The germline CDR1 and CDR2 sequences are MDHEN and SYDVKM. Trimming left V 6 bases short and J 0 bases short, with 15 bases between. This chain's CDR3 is CASSLLDRLSNQPQHF. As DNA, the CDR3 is TGTGCCAGCAGCCTCTTGGACAGACTTAGCAATCAGCCCCAGCATTTT.

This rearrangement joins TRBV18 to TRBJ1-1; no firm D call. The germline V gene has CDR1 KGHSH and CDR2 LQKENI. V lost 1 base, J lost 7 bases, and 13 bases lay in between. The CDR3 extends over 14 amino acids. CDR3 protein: CASSPLGESGEAFF. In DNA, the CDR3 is TGTGCCAGCTCACCACTCGGAGAAAGCGGTGAAGCTTTCTTT.

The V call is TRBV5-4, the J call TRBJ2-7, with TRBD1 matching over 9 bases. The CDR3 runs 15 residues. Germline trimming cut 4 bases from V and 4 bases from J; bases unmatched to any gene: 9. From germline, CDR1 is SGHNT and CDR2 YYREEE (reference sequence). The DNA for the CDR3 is TGTGCCAGCAGCCCCGGACAGGGGTTTGGATACGAGCAGTACTTC. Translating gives CASSPGQGFGYEQYF.

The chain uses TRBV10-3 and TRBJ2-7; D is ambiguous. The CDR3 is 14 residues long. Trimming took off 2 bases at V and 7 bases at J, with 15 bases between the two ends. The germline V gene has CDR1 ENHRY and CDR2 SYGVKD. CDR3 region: CAISEAAAGWEQYF. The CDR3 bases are TGTGCCATCAGTGAGGCTGCGGCCGGATGGGAGCAGTACTTC.

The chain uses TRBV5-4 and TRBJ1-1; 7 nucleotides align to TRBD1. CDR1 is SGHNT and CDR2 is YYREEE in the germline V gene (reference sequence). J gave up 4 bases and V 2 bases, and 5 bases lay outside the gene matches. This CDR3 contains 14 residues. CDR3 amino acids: CASSFPGGFTEAFF. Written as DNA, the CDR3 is TGTGCCAGCAGCTTTCCAGGGGGATTCACTGAAGCTTTCTTT.

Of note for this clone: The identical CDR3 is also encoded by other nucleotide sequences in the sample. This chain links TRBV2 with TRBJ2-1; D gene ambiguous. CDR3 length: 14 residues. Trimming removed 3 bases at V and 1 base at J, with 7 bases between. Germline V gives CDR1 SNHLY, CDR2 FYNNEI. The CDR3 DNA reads TGTGCCAGCAGTGATCGCACATCCTACAATGAGCAGTTCTTC. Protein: CASSDRTSYNEQFF.

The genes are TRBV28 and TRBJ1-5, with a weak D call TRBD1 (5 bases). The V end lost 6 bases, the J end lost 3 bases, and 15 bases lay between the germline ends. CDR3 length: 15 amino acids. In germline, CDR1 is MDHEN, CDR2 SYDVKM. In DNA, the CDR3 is TGTGCCAGCAGAGTACCTGGGGGTGCCAATCAGCCCCAGCATTTT. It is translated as CASRVPGGANQPQHF.

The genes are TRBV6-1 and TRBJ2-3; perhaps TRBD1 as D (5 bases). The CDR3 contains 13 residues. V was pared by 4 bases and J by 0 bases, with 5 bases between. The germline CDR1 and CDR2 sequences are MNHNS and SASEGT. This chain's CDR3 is CASSGQSTDTQYF. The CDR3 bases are TGTGCCAGCAGTGGACAGAGCACAGATACGCAGTATTTT.